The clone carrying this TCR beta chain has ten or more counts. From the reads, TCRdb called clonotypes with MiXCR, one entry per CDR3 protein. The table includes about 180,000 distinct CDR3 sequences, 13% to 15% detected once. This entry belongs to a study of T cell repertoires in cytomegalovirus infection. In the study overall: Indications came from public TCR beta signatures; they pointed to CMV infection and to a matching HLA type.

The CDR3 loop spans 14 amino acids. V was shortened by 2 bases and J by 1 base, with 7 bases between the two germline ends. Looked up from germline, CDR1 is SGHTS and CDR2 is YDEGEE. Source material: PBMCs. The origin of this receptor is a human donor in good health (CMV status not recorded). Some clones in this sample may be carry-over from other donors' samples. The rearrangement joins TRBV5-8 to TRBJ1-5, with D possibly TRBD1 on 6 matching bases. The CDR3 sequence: CASSFRGSNQPQHF. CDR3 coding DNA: TGTGCCAGCAGCTTCAGGGGAAGCAATCAGCCCCAGCATTTT.